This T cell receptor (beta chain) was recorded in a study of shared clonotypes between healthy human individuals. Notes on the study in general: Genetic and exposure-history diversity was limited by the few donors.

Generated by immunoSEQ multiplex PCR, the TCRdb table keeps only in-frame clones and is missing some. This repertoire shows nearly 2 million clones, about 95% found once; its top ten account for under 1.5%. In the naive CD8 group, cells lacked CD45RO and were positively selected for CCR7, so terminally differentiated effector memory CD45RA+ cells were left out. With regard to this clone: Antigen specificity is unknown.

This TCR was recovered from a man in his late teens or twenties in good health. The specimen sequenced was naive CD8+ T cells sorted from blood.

Written as DNA, the CDR3 is TGTGCCACCAGCAGGCTCCTCGGGGTCGGGGAAAAACTGTTTTTT. As protein: CATSRLLGVGEKLFF. V usage is TRBV15 and J usage is TRBJ1-4; D is uncertain. The germline V gene encodes CDR1 LNHNV and CDR2 YYDKDF (reference sequence). The CDR3 runs to 15 residues. V gave up 3 bases and J gave up 8 bases, with 16 bases separating them. The complete variable domain, with remaining parts taken from reference TRBV15 and TRBJ1-4, reads DAMVIQNPRYQVTQFGKPVTLSCSQTLNHNVMYWYQQKSSQAPKLLFHYYDKDFNNEADTPDNFQSRRPNTSFCFLDIRSPGLGDTAMYLCATSRLLGVGEKLFFGSGTQLSVL.